The rows below give T cell receptor beta chains drawn from one sample of a study of shared clonotypes between healthy human individuals. TCRdb's table, derived via immunoSEQ multiplex PCR, lists solely in-frame clones and lacks some. Counted here are under 1 million clones, approximately 96% occurring once; the ten biggest clones make up about 0.21%. The sample taken for sequencing was naive CD8+ T cells sorted from blood. These receptors originate from a young man in good health. Both conserved end residues are part of each CDR3. A D gene is named only where the DNA matches it firmly. Not all rows give a size; the values are once, few, many and, for expanded clones, a class.

. TRBJ1-4 . TRBV6-5 TGTGCCAGCAGTTACTTAAACTCGGCTAATGAAAAACTGTTTTTT CASSYLNSANEKLFF
. TRBJ2-7 TRBD2 TRBV11-2 TGTGCCAGCAGCTTAGCCGCCGGGAGCGGGAGGGCCGACGAGCAGTACTTC CASSLAAGSGRADEQYF
. TRBJ2-5 . TRBV11-2 TGTGCCAGCAGCTTCTACAGGGATCAAGAGACCCAGTACTTC CASSFYRDQETQYF
. TRBJ2-2 TRBD2 TRBV4-1 TGCGCCAGCAGCCAAGGGACTAGCGGAACCTACACCGGGGAGCTGTTTTTT CASSQGTSGTYTGELFF
. TRBJ1-4 TRBD1 TRBV14 TGTGCCAGCAGCCAGACAGGGGAATTCGGAAAACTGTTTTTT CASSQTGEFGKLFF
. TRBJ2-7 TRBD2 TRBV7-2 TGTGCCAGCAGCCAAGGGAGGGGACCTTACGAGCAGTACTTC CASSQGRGPYEQYF
once TRBJ2-1 TRBD2 TRBV2 TGTGCCAGCAGTGATGTAGCGGGAGGGACCCTTTACAATGAGCAGTTCTTC CASSDVAGGTLYNEQFF
once TRBJ1-4 . TRBV7-8 TGTGCCAGCAGCCCGGGGACACTCGCTACCCCAAAGAATGAAAAACTGTTTTTT CASSPGTLATPKNEKLFF
few TRBJ2-3 . TRBV11-2 TGTGCCAGCAGCTTAGTTGACTATGAGGGAGTTTGGGATACGCAGTATTTT CASSLVDYEGVWDTQYF
. TRBJ2-3 . TRBV7-2 TGTGCCAGCAGCTTAGATGACAGACCAGACACAGATACGCAGTATTTT CASSLDDRPDTDTQYF
. TRBJ2-1 TRBD2 TRBV13 TGTGCCAGCAGCGCCATGGGAGCGGGAGGGTCTTCTGATGAGCAGTTCTTC CASSAMGAGGSSDEQFF
. TRBJ1-2 TRBD1 TRBV27 TGTGCCAGCAGACGAACGGGACAGGCGACCTATGGCTACACCTTC CASRRTGQATYGYTF
. TRBJ2-1 TRBD2 TRBV7-9 TGTGCCAGCAGCTTACAGACTAGCGGGAGTCTCTATGAGCAGTTCTTC CASSLQTSGSLYEQFF
. TRBJ1-2 . TRBV27 TGTGCCAGCAGAAATGGGGGGGCTTTCTATGGCTACACCTTC CASRNGGAFYGYTF
. TRBJ2-1 . TRBV6-1 TGTGCCAGCAGTGAAGCACGGCTGTCCAATGAGCAGTTCTTC CASSEARLSNEQFF
. TRBJ2-5 . TRBV7-9 TGTGCCAGCAGTTCAGGGACTGGCCAAGAGACCCAGTACTTC CASSSGTGQETQYF
. TRBJ2-7 . TRBV10-2 TGCGCCAGCCGATCGAGGGGCTACGAGCAGTACTTC CASRSRGYEQYF
. TRBJ2-1 . TRBV7-9 TGTGCCAGCAGCTCCACGAAAGCGGAGGAGTACAATGAGCAGTTCTTC CASSSTKAEEYNEQFF
. TRBJ1-1 . TRBV2 TGTGCCAAAGGGGGGGGCGACACTGAAGCTTTCTTT CAKGGGDTEAFF
few TRBJ1-2 . TRBV4-3 TGCGCCAGCAGCCAAGATTTGTGGGTGCGGGGCTACACCTTC CASSQDLWVRGYTF
. TRBJ2-7 TRBD2 TRBV5-6 TGTGCCAGCAGCTTGGAACTAGCGGGAGTCTCCTACGAGCAGTACTTC CASSLELAGVSYEQYF
. TRBJ2-7 . TRBV5-4 TGTGCCAGCAGCCTCAGGGGGGGTCTCGACGAGCAGTACTTC CASSLRGGLDEQYF
. TRBJ2-1 . TRBV28 TGTGCCAGCAAGGAGACAGCGGTGGATGAGCAGTTCTTC CASKETAVDEQFF
. TRBJ2-3 . TRBV13 TGTGCCAGCAGCTTAGGATTCACAGATACGCAGTATTTT CASSLGFTDTQYF
. TRBJ2-7 . TRBV14 TGTGCCAGCAGCCAAGCCTTTAGGAGGGACTCCTACGAGCAGTACTTC CASSQAFRRDSYEQYF
. TRBJ1-5 . TRBV9 TGTGCCAGCAGCGGGGGAGCGGGTGGCTCGGCAGGGCCCCAGCATTTT CASSGGAGGSAGPQHF
. TRBJ2-5 . TRBV27 TGTGCCAGCAGTTTTGGGGCACAACAAGAGACCCAGTACTTC CASSFGAQQETQYF
. TRBJ2-7 TRBD2 TRBV27 TGTGCCGCGGGGGGCTCCTACGAGCAGTACTTC CAAGGSYEQYF
. TRBJ1-1 . TRBV27 TGTGCCAGCAGTTTCGTACCTGGGCGGAACACTGAAGCTTTCTTT CASSFVPGRNTEAFF
. TRBJ2-3 . TRBV11-2 TGTGCCAGCAGCACAATTGGGGCCGTGCAGTATTTT CASSTIGAVQYF